The 32 T cell receptor beta chains below all came from one sample that was sequenced in a study of breast tumors, draining lymph nodes, adjacent tissues. Axillary draining lymph nodes of breast cancer patients supplied the node samples. TCRdb fed the multiplex PCR reads into MiXCR, producing one record per CDR3 protein. The table includes 190,000 or so distinct CDR3 sequences, about 32% detected once. Sequences were obtained from axillary lymph node tissue. Receptors were obtained from a female donor with breast cancer. Some clones in this sample may be carry-over from other donors' samples.

To note about this clonotype: This may be a read error: a much more frequent sequence differs by one nucleotide. The chain has TRBV20-1 and TRBJ2-5; D uncertain. The V gene's germline CDR1 is DFQATT and CDR2 SNEGSKA (reference sequence). CDR3 length: 14 amino acids. Trimming stripped 5 bases from V and 0 bases from J, with 13 bases between. The CDR3 bases are TGCAGTGCTCCAGAGTCCGCCCACCAAGAGACCCAGTACTTC. Translating it yields CSAPESAHQETQYF.

The chain couples TRBV2 to TRBJ1-2; no definite D call. CDR3 size: 12 residues. Germline CDR1 SNHLY, CDR2 FYNNEI. The germline V and J ends were trimmed by 4 bases and 2 bases, with 5 bases remaining between them. Here the CDR3 DNA reads TGTGCCAGCAGTGGAAACAACTATGGCTACACCTTC. It specifies CASSGNNYGYTF. The complete variable domain, with remaining parts taken from reference TRBV2 and TRBJ1-2, reads EPEVTQTPSHQVTQMGQEVILRCVPISNHLYFYWYRQILGQKVEFLVSFYNNEISEKSEIFDDQFSVERPDGSNFTLKIRSTKLEDSAMYFCASSGNNYGYTFGSGTRLTVV.

Ten or more counts support this clonotype. The chain is built from TRBV4-1 and TRBJ2-1, with D possibly matching TRBD1 (5 bases). The length of the CDR3 is 16 residues. V lost 1 base, J lost 3 bases, and 13 bases lay in between. The germline gives CDR1 MGHRA, CDR2 YSYEKL. The CDR3 protein is CASSQVPGNGYNEQFF. In nucleotides, the CDR3 is TGCGCCAGCAGCCAAGTCCCAGGGAACGGCTACAATGAGCAGTTCTTC.

The chain employs TRBV11-2 and TRBJ2-3, with a tentative D call TRBD2 (6 bases). This CDR3 contains 14 residues. The germline V and J ends were trimmed by 5 bases and 2 bases, with 11 bases remaining between them. Looked up from germline, CDR1 is SGHAT and CDR2 is FQNNGV. CDR3 bases: TGTGCCAGCAGCGGGAGGACTAACACAGATACGCAGTATTTT. It is translated as CASSGRTNTDTQYF.

Many counts were recorded for this clonotype. The V and J genes are TRBV11-2 and TRBJ2-7; unclear D gene. CDR3 size: 15 residues. The germline CDR1 and CDR2 sequences are SGHAT and FQNNGV. The ends were cut back, 5 bases at V and 0 bases at J, with 14 bases in the middle. CDR3 DNA sequence: TGTGCCAGCAGCCTGACGGACGGATCCTCCTACGAGCAGTACTTC. It translates to CASSLTDGSSYEQYF.

This clonotype was counted ten times or more. J is TRBJ1-2 and V is TRBV5-1, with D tentatively TRBD1 (6 bases). The CDR3 spans 13 residues. The V end lost 1 base, the J end lost 6 bases, and 10 bases lay between the germline ends. CDR1 is SGHRS and CDR2 is YFSETQ in the germline V gene. CDR3 DNA: TGCGCCAGCAGCTTGAAGGGGGTGAATGGCTACACCTTC. Translation: CASSLKGVNGYTF.

This clonotype was counted many times. The gene calls are TRBV19 and TRBJ1-6, with D unclear. Germline loops: CDR1 LNHDA, CDR2 SQIVND (reference sequence). The V gene lost 7 bases and the J gene lost 0 bases, with 10 bases spanning the gap. This CDR3 comprises 15 residues. The CDR3 reads CASNHASSYNSPLHF. In DNA form, the CDR3 reads TGTGCCAGTAACCACGCGAGCTCCTATAATTCACCCCTCCACTTT.

V and J are TRBV15 and TRBJ2-5; tentatively, D is TRBD1 (6 bases). Germline loops: CDR1 LNHNV, CDR2 YYDKDF (reference sequence). The CDR3 runs to 14 residues. Trimming stripped 0 bases from V and 4 bases from J, with 9 bases between. The CDR3 spells CATSRDRGGETQYF. The CDR3 DNA reads TGTGCCACCAGCAGAGACAGGGGTGGAGAGACCCAGTACTTC.

This clonotype has only a few counts. The chain carries TRBV6-5 and TRBJ2-1; 8 bases map to TRBD2. The CDR3 has 19 residues. CDR1 and CDR2 from the germline V gene are MNHEY and SVGAGI. V was pared by 2 bases and J by 5 bases, with 17 bases of the junction left unmatched. As DNA, the CDR3 is TGTGCCAGCAGTTACGGTTTAGGGAAGCTAGCGGGCGCCCACAATGAGCAGTTCTTC. Its translation is CASSYGLGKLAGAHNEQFF.

At least ten counts were recorded for this clonotype. V usage is TRBV20-1 and J usage is TRBJ2-1; 14 bases map to TRBD2. After removal of 6 bases from V and 3 bases from J, the junction contained 13 bases not matched to a gene. From germline, CDR1 is DFQATT and CDR2 SNEGSKA (reference sequence). This CDR3 spans 18 amino acids. The CDR3 DNA sequence: TGCAGTGCCGGATCGGGACTAGCGGGAGTAGCAGGCTACAATGAGCAGTTCTTC. Protein: CSAGSGLAGVAGYNEQFF.

The chain carries TRBV20-1 and TRBJ1-1; 7 nucleotides line up with TRBD1. The V gene end was trimmed by 2 bases and the J gene end by 5 bases; junction bases not matched to a gene: 11. In germline, CDR1 is DFQATT, CDR2 SNEGSKA (reference sequence). The CDR3 consists of 15 residues. The CDR3 loop is CSARPADREETEAFF. The CDR3 nucleotides read TGCAGTGCTAGACCCGCCGACAGGGAGGAAACTGAAGCTTTCTTT.

This clonotype was observed many times. The chain recombines TRBV20-1 with TRBJ2-7; weak D call: TRBD2 (5 bases). Germline loops: CDR1 DFQATT, CDR2 SNEGSKA (reference sequence). V lost 0 bases and J lost 5, with 11 bases in between. This CDR3 contains 13 residues. CDR3 amino acids: CSARDLGVHEQYF. The CDR3 DNA sequence: TGCAGTGCTAGAGATCTCGGGGTTCACGAGCAGTACTTC.

The chain couples TRBV11-1 to TRBJ1-1; a possible D gene is TRBD1 (5 bases). Trimming pared 0 bases from V and 7 bases from J, leaving 12 bases between. The CDR3 is 14 residues long. CDR1 and CDR2 from the germline V gene are SGHAT and FQDESV (reference sequence). The CDR3 here is CASSLAPTGLEAFF. CDR3 sequence (DNA): TGTGCCAGCAGCTTAGCCCCTACAGGTCTTGAAGCTTTCTTT. Filled out from reference TRBV11-1 and TRBJ1-1, the complete variable domain reads EAEVAQSPRYKITEKSQAVAFWCDPISGHATLYWYRQILGQGPELLVQFQDESVVDDSQLPKDRFSAERLKGVDSTLKIQPAELGDSAMYLCASSLAPTGLEAFFGQGTRLTVV.

The chain uses TRBV12-3 or TRBV12-4 and TRBJ1-1; D may be TRBD1 (5 bases). Trimming took off 7 bases at V and 0 bases at J, with 12 bases between the two ends. This CDR3 is 14 amino acids long. The CDR3 coding sequence is TGTGCCAGCAACTTGGGGGAGGTGAACACTGAAGCTTTCTTT. Translating gives CASNLGEVNTEAFF.

The V call is TRBV28, the J call TRBJ2-7, with a weak D call TRBD1 (6 bases). CDR1 is MDHEN, CDR2 SYDVKM, per germline. The CDR3 loop spans 15 amino acids. The V gene lost 3 bases and the J gene lost 2 bases, with 14 bases spanning the gap. The CDR3 coding sequence is TGTGCCAGCAGTTTTGGGGGCCTCTTAGCCTACGAGCAGTACTTC. This codes for CASSFGGLLAYEQYF.

This clonotype was picked up a small number of times. This could be a read error, since a much larger clone is one nucleotide away. Because the CDR3 is missing its conserved closing phenylalanine or tryptophan, this is likely a read error. The V gene is TRBV24-1, the J gene TRBJ2-5; 7 bases line up with TRBD1. V lost 4 bases to trimming and J lost 0 bases; unmatched junction nucleotides: 13. The germline V gene encodes CDR1 KGHDR and CDR2 SFDVKD. The CDR3 is 18 amino acids. CDR3 region: CATSEPARQGPDQETQYL. CDR3 DNA: TGTGCCACCAGTGAACCCGCCAGACAGGGCCCCGACCAAGAGACCCAGTACCTC.

The sample holds one count of this clonotype. The chain carries TRBV20-1 and TRBJ1-2; D gene uncertain. V lost 6 bases and J 12 bases, leaving 20 bases between the germline ends. Germline assignment: CDR1 DFQATT and CDR2 SNEGSKA (reference sequence). The CDR3 runs 12 residues. DNA of the CDR3: TGCAGTGCAGAAGGACGGAACTCTGGAAACACCTTC. Encoded protein: CSAEGRNSGNTF.

Regarding this clonotype: A much larger clone lies a single base off, so this may be a read error. The J gene is TRBJ1-2, the V gene TRBV7-9, with D perhaps TRBD1 (5 bases). The CDR3 runs to 15 residues. The germline CDR1 and CDR2 sequences are SEHNR and FQNEAQ (reference sequence). The CDR3 is CASSSRTSSNYGYPF. The CDR3 DNA reads as TGTGCCAGCAGCTCTAGGACATCTTCTAACTATGGCTACCCCTTC. The full variable domain, with the rest looked up from reference TRBV7-9 and TRBJ1-2, is DTGVSQNPRHKITKRGQNVTFRCDPISEHNRLYWYRQTLGQGPEFLTYFQNEAQLEKSRLLSDRFSAERPKGSFSTLEIQRTEQGDSAMYLCASSSRTSSNYGYPFGSGTRLTVV.

There are many counts of this clonotype. The chain is built from TRBV12-3 or TRBV12-4 and TRBJ1-5, with 7 bases matching TRBD1. This CDR3 is 14 amino acids long. V lost 6 bases and J lost 4; bases outside the gene matches: 6. The CDR3 DNA reads TGTGCCAGCAGCCCGACAGGGTGGAATCAGCCCCAGCATTTT. Protein sequence: CASSPTGWNQPQHF.

This clonotype has more than one count but fewer than ten. The chain has TRBV28 and TRBJ1-2; no firm D call. V was cut by 4 bases and J by 4 bases, with 16 bases left in between. CDR1 is MDHEN and CDR2 is SYDVKM in the germline V gene. The CDR3 is 15 residues long. The CDR3 protein is CASSSPSPSSYGYTF. The CDR3 nucleotides read TGTGCCAGCAGTTCCCCCAGTCCCTCTTCCTATGGCTACACCTTC.

There are many counts of this clonotype. The rearrangement joins TRBV6-5 to TRBJ1-6; D gene ambiguous. Trimming cost V 6 bases and J 1 base, with 16 bases left between them. The CDR3 runs to 17 residues. Germline V CDR1 and CDR2: MNHEY, SVGAGI. The CDR3 coding sequence is TGTGCCAGCAGCCGGATGTTAACCAGGTCCTATAATTCACCCCTCCACTTT. This encodes CASSRMLTRSYNSPLHF.

This rearrangement joins TRBV6-2 or TRBV6-3 to TRBJ2-7, with D maybe TRBD2 (5 bases). The CDR3 covers 14 residues. CDR1 and CDR2 from the germline V gene are MNHEY and SVGEGT. Trimming took off 7 bases at V and 0 bases at J, with 13 bases between the two ends. The DNA for the CDR3 is TGTGCCAGCACCCCGGCGGGTCCCTCCTACGAGCAGTACTTC. Its protein is CASTPAGPSYEQYF.

About this clonotype itself: The CDR3 ends on some other residue instead of the conserved phenylalanine or tryptophan, so this is likely a read error. The genes are TRBV7-2 and TRBJ2-3, with D perhaps TRBD1 or TRBD2 (6 bases each). In germline, CDR1 is SGHTA, CDR2 FQGNSA. The V end lost 5 bases, the J end lost 3 bases, and 12 bases lay between the germline ends. The CDR3 sequence is 14 residues long. As DNA, the CDR3 is TGTGCCAGCAGCCAAGGGGGGAGAACAGATACGCAGTATCTT. Its translation is CASSQGGRTDTQYL.

This clonotype was found many times. The rearrangement links TRBV4-3 to TRBJ2-1, with TRBD2 matching 8 bases. Looked up from germline, CDR1 is LGHNA and CDR2 is YSLEER. This CDR3 has 16 amino acids. The J segment lost 4 bases and the V segment lost 1 base, leaving 6 bases of the junction unmatched. CDR3 amino acids: CASSQGGGYAYNEQFF. The CDR3 coding sequence is TGCGCCAGCAGCCAAGGCGGGGGGTATGCATACAATGAGCAGTTCTTC.

The table lists this clonotype with many counts. The chain uses TRBV19 and TRBJ1-2; D not resolved. Germline-derived CDR1 and CDR2 are LNHDA and SQIVND (reference sequence). This CDR3 region has 16 residues. Trimming removed 3 bases at V and 0 bases at J, with 14 bases between. CDR3 protein: CASSMNSVGPNYGYTF. The CDR3 DNA sequence: TGTGCCAGTAGTATGAATTCGGTCGGCCCTAACTATGGCTACACCTTC.

For this clonotype: Since a much larger clone is just one base distant, this may be a read error. V is TRBV20-1 and J is TRBJ2-3; D is undetermined. CDR3 length: 12 residues. CDR1 and CDR2 (germline): DFQATT, SNEGSKA (reference sequence). This CDR3 reads CSVPVLIDTPYF. The CDR3 DNA reads TGCAGTGTCCCTGTACTAATTGATACGCCGTATTTT.

This sequence joins TRBV5-8 and TRBJ2-2; 8 bases are a match to TRBD2. Germline CDR1 and CDR2: SGHTS and YDEGEE. The CDR3 consists of 13 residues. J gave up 7 bases and V 5 bases, and 4 bases lay outside the gene matches. CDR3 sequence (DNA): TGTGCCAGCAGTTTCGGGACTAGCGGGGAGCTGTTTTTT. Translated, it gives CASSFGTSGELFF.

V is TRBV10-2 and J is TRBJ2-7; 7 nucleotides agree with TRBD2. Germline assignment: CDR1 WSHSY and CDR2 SAAADI. CDR3 length: 13 residues. V shed 3 bases, J shed 8 bases, and the junction held 7 bases outside the gene matches. The CDR3 region is CASSDPAGNKQYF. The CDR3 region has the DNA TGCGCCAGCAGTGACCCAGCGGGAAATAAGCAGTACTTC.

This clonotype was found once. The chain combines TRBV20-1 with TRBJ1-6, with 9 bases lining up with TRBD1. The CDR3 consists of 13 residues. Germline-derived CDR1 and CDR2 are DFQATT and SNEGSKA (reference sequence). V lost 7 bases and J lost 8; bases outside the gene matches: 6. The CDR3 spells CSGSGDRDSPLHF. CDR3 nucleotide sequence: TGCAGTGGGAGCGGGGACAGGGATTCACCCCTCCACTTT.

The table lists this clonotype with many counts. The chain uses TRBV11-2 and TRBJ2-2; D call uncertain. The CDR3 is 14 residues long. Germline CDR1 SGHAT, CDR2 FQNNGV. The germline V and J ends were trimmed by 5 bases and 7 bases, with 14 bases remaining between them. This chain's CDR3 is CASSPLYRFGELFF. The DNA of the CDR3 is TGTGCCAGCAGCCCGCTCTACCGATTCGGGGAGCTGTTTTTT.

A note on this clonotype: A much larger clonotype is one base distant, so this may be a read error. The J gene is TRBJ2-7, the V gene TRBV7-9; 11 bases fit TRBD2. After removal of 6 bases from V and 3 bases from J, the junction contained 10 bases not matched to a gene. There are 16 residues in the CDR3. Per the germline V gene, CDR1 is SEHNR and CDR2 is FQNEAQ (reference sequence). CDR3 sequence reads: CASRGLAEPVCYEQYF. Here the CDR3 DNA reads TGTGCCAGCAGGGGACTAGCGGAGCCTGTCTGCTACGAGCAGTACTTC.

The chain uses TRBV5-6 and TRBJ2-5; D call uncertain. V lost 0 bases and J lost 11, with 20 bases in between. This CDR3 is 15 amino acids long. Germline V gene lookup returns CDR1 SGHDT and CDR2 YYEEEE. The CDR3 nucleotides are TGTGCCAGCAGCTTGGAGGCGGCCCCCTACAATGAGCAGTACTTC. Residues: CASSLEAAPYNEQYF.